The rows below give T cell receptor beta chains drawn from one sample of a study of shared T cell receptors in the human thymus. Clones were read by immunoSEQ multiplex PCR, and TCRdb kept only the in-frame ones, dropping some. The data contain about 380,000 clones, over 90% of them singletons. Sequencing was carried out using thymocytes. The origin of the receptors is a human donor. Each CDR3 is given with its conserved first and last residue. Each record gives: clone size, D gene, J gene, V gene, CDR3 DNA, CDR3 protein. D genes are given only for firm matches. A clone size is listed for some rows: how often the clone was seen (once, few, many), or a class if it is expanded.

-,-,TRBJ2-7,TRBV6-6,TGTGCCAGCAGTCCGGAGAGGTCCTACGAGCAGTACTTC,CASSPERSYEQYF
-,TRBD1,TRBJ2-3,TRBV2,TGTGCCAGCAGGCCACCCCGGGACAGGGATGAAGATACGCAGTATTTT,CASRPPRDRDEDTQYF
-,-,TRBJ1-2,TRBV27,TGTGCCAGCTCCCCCGGGCCAGGGCTTAAGGGAGGTTATGGCTACACCTTC,CASSPGPGLKGGYGYTF
-,-,TRBJ1-6,TRBV27,TGTGCCAGCATCGGGGGCTACGGCGATAATAATTCACCCCTCCACTTT,CASIGGYGDNNSPLHF
-,-,TRBJ2-1,TRBV5-4,TGTGCCAGCAGCTCCCAGGGGAATTGGAATGAGCAGTTCTTC,CASSSQGNWNEQFF
-,TRBD2,TRBJ2-1,TRBV29-1,TGCAGTGTTGCTTGGGCGGGAGAGGGTAGTGAGCAGTTCTTC,CSVAWAGEGSEQFF
-,-,TRBJ2-7,TRBV4-2,TGTGCCAGAAGAAGAGGGAGGAGCAGCTCCTACGAGCAGTACTTC,CARRRGRSSSYEQYF
-,-,TRBJ1-2,TRBV19,TGTGCCACCTCCACCCGAGATCCCTATGGCTACACCTTC,CATSTRDPYGYTF
few,-,TRBJ1-2,TRBV5-6,TGTGCCAGCAGCTCCGCAGGGATCTATGGCTACACCTTC,CASSSAGIYGYTF
-,-,TRBJ2-3,TRBV6-1,TGTGCCAGCAGTGTAGTCCACGGGAAGGGAGATACGCAGTATTTT,CASSVVHGKGDTQYF
-,-,TRBJ2-7,TRBV10-2,TGCGCCAGCAGTGAGGATGGGGGTTCCTGCGAGCAGTACTTC,CASSEDGGSCEQYF
-,TRBD1,TRBJ1-1,TRBV10-2,TGCGCCAGCTGGCGACAGGGTGGAACTGAAGCTTTCTTT,CASWRQGGTEAFF
-,TRBD2,TRBJ2-3,TRBV28,TGTGCCAGCGATACTAGCGGGAGGGCCCAAATCGCAGATACGCAGTATTTT,CASDTSGRAQIADTQYF
once,TRBD2,TRBJ2-1,TRBV30,TGTGCCTGGAGCCCGACTAGCGGGAGGGCCTCCCCCCCCTATGAGCAGTTCTTC,CAWSPTSGRASPPYEQFF
-,-,TRBJ1-4,TRBV6-1,TGTGCCGGCTGGGACACGGACAATGAAAAACTGTTTTTT,CAGWDTDNEKLFF
-,TRBD1,TRBJ1-5,TRBV28,TGTGCCAGCAGCCCCGAGACAGGGAGCAATCAGCCCCAGCATTTT,CASSPETGSNQPQHF
-,TRBD2,TRBJ2-1,TRBV2,TGTGCCAGCAGCCCCTCCAAAGGAGGACCGGGACTAGCGGAAGACAATGAGCAGTTCTTC,CASSPSKGGPGLAEDNEQFF
-,TRBD2,TRBJ2-5,TRBV5-5,TGTGCCAGCACCCGGGGGGGCTCGAAGACCCAGTACTTC,CASTRGGSKTQYF
-,-,TRBJ2-1,TRBV6-1,TGTGCCAGCAGCGCCGACTGGGTCTCCTACAATGAGCAGTTCTTC,CASSADWVSYNEQFF
-,TRBD2,TRBJ2-3,TRBV7-9,TGTGCCAGCAGCTTTCGTTCTGGCGGGAGAAGAGATACGCAGTATTTT,CASSFRSGGRRDTQYF
-,-,TRBJ2-5,TRBV27,TGTGCCAGCAGTTTTGGATTCGGTTCGGGTCCGCAAGAGACCCAGTACTTC,CASSFGFGSGPQETQYF
-,TRBD2,TRBJ2-3,TRBV6-6,TGTGCCAGCACCGACCTCGGGGGAGGGCCCTCAGATACGCAGTATTTT,CASTDLGGGPSDTQYF
-,TRBD1,TRBJ2-7,TRBV29-1,TGCAGCGTAACGAACAGGGGCCACCCCTTGGAGCAGTACTTC,CSVTNRGHPLEQYF
once,TRBD2,TRBJ2-5,TRBV13,TGTGCCAGCGGAAGTGGGACTAGCGGGAGGCCCCAAGAGACCCAGTACTTC,CASGSGTSGRPQETQYF
once,-,TRBJ2-7,TRBV28,TGTGCCAGCAGTTACCGGGGCCCCTACGAGCAGTACTTC,CASSYRGPYEQYF
-,-,TRBJ1-1,TRBV7-8,TGTGCCAGCAGCTTATTTCGGGGAGACACTGAAGCTTTCTTT,CASSLFRGDTEAFF
-,TRBD2,TRBJ2-7,TRBV29-1,TGCAGCGGTCGGACTAGCGGGGACGAGCAGTACTTC,CSGRTSGDEQYF
-,-,TRBJ1-2,TRBV6-6,TGTGCCACCACGCCCGACAACTATGGCTACACCTTC,CATTPDNYGYTF
-,-,TRBJ2-1,TRBV10-2,TGCGCCAGCAGTGAGTCGACGCGGGACTCCTCCTACAATGAGCAGTTCTTC,CASSESTRDSSYNEQFF
-,-,TRBJ2-7,TRBV6-5,TGTGCCAGCGGTAAACGGAGCTCCTACGAGCAGTACTTC,CASGKRSSYEQYF
-,TRBD1,TRBJ2-1,TRBV19,TGTGCCAGTAGTACCGGACAGGGGGCGATAAATGAGCAGTTCTTC,CASSTGQGAINEQFF
-,TRBD2,TRBJ2-7,TRBV27,TGTGCCAGCAGTTTACGTCCCTGGACAGCGGGAGAGTACGAGCAGTACTTC,CASSLRPWTAGEYEQYF